Below, 5 T cell receptor beta chains from the same sample are listed, as sequenced in a study of early T cells in non-severe SARS-CoV-2 infection. Via MiXCR, TCRdb re-called the 5' RACE reads, giving one row per CDR3 protein. The top ten hold roughly 4.7% of the sample, which has tens of thousands of distinct CDR3 sequences, 10% seen once. The sample comprised whole blood. The source of these receptors is an adult who was a healthcare worker with PCR-confirmed SARS-CoV-2 infection or an uninfected control (not recorded which).

DNA of the CDR3: TGTGCCAGCTCACCACCATCACTAGCGGGAGTTTCGCATGAGCAGTTCTTC. It specifies CASSPPSLAGVSHEQFF. The chain recombines TRBV18 with TRBJ2-1; 11 bases fit TRBD2. The CDR3 consists of 17 residues. Germline V lookup: CDR1 KGHSH, CDR2 LQKENI. V lost 0 bases and J lost 8; bases outside the gene matches: 9.

V usage is TRBV10-3 and J usage is TRBJ2-3, with TRBD2 identical over 9 bases. This CDR3 region has 16 residues. Unmatched junction bases numbered 2, after V lost 0 bases and J lost 1 base. The germline CDR1 and CDR2 sequences are ENHRY and SYGVKD. The CDR3 DNA reads as TGTGCCATCAGTGAGTCCGGACTAGCGCGCACAGATACGCAGTATTTT. This sequence encodes CAISESGLARTDTQYF.

This chain connects TRBV29-1 to TRBJ1-1, with D possibly being TRBD1 (5 bases). The V gene's germline CDR1 is SQVTM and CDR2 ANQGSEA. The CDR3 has 14 amino acids. Trimming removed 2 bases at V and 0 bases at J, with 10 bases between. The CDR3 DNA is TGCAGCGTTGAACGACAGCTGATGAACACTGAAGCTTTCTTT. Protein product: CSVERQLMNTEAFF. Using reference TRBV29-1 and TRBJ1-1 for the parts outside the CDR3, the full variable domain is SAVISQKPSRDICQRGTSLTIQCQVDSQVTMMFWYRQQPGQSLTLIATANQGSEATYESGFVIDKFPISRPNLTFSTLTVSNMSPEDSSIYLCSVERQLMNTEAFFGQGTRLTVV.

This clonotype was observed at least ten times. The chain employs TRBV12-3 or TRBV12-4 and TRBJ1-5; a possible D gene is TRBD1 (6 bases). The CDR3 is 14 amino acids. V was clipped by 5 bases and J by 2 bases, with 10 bases between them. CDR3 amino acids: CASSQGMGNQPQHF. CDR3 coding DNA: TGTGCCAGCAGTCAGGGGATGGGCAATCAGCCCCAGCATTTT.

Ten or more counts support this clonotype. This chain connects TRBV13 to TRBJ1-2; no definite D call. The CDR3 has 9 residues. Germline CDR1 is PRHDT and CDR2 is FYEKMQ (reference sequence). V lost 8 bases and J 7 bases, leaving 5 bases between the germline ends. DNA of the CDR3: TGTGCCAGCTTACGTGGCTACACCTTC. Amino acid sequence: CASLRGYTF.